This TCR beta chain stems from a study of T cell repertoires in ileal Crohn's disease. Study-wide results and caveats: Compared with CD4 T cells, sorted CD8 cells carried more expanded clones. Compared with non-smokers, active smokers at surgery showed more clonal expansions. Every patient over 26.8% clonality showed endoscopic recurrence.

There are 14 residues in the CDR3. V lost 1 base, J lost 7 bases, and 10 bases lay in between. Per germline, CDR1 SEHNR and CDR2 FQNEAQ (reference sequence). Around 0.45 micrograms of biopsy DNA per sample underwent TCRB immunosequencing. Generated by immunoSEQ multiplex PCR, the TCRdb table keeps only in-frame clones and is missing some. This sample yields about 13,000 clones, of which about 70% are seen a single time; roughly 8.7% belongs to the top ten. Time point given: neoterminal ileum biopsy at postoperative endoscopy, about 6 months after surgery. As regards this clone: Antigen: not known. In the same sample, other DNA sequences code for this CDR3.

The specimen sequenced was ileal tissue. This chain connects TRBV7-9 to TRBJ1-4, with TRBD1 as a possible D gene (6 bases). The receptor was derived from an adult with Crohn's disease. The CDR3 is CASSLVETGEKLFF. The DNA for the CDR3 is TGTGCCAGCAGCTTAGTAGAGACAGGTGAAAAACTGTTTTTT.